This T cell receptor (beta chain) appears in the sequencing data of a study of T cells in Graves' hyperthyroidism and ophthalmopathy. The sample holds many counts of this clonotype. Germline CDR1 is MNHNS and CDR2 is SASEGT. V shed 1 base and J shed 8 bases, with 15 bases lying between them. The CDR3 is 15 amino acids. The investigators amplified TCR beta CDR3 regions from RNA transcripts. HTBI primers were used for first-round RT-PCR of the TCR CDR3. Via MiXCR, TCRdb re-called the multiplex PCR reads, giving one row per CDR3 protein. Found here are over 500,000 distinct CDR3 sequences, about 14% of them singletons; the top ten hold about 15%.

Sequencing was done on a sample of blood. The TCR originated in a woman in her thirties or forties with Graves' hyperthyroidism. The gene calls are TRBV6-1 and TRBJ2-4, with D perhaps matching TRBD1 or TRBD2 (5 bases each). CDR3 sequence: CASSEEGLLRDIQYF. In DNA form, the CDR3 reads TGTGCCAGCAGTGAAGAGGGGCTACTGAGGGACATTCAGTACTTC.